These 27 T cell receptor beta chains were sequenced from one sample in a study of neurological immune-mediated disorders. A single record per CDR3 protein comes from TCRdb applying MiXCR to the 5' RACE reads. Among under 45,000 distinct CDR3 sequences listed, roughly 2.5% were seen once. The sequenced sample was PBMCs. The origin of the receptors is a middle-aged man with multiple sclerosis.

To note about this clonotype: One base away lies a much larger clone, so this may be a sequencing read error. CDR3 sequence reads: CASSSQGTSGKTIYF. Here the CDR3 DNA reads TGTGCCAGCAGTTCTCAAGGGACCTCTGGAAAAACCATATATTTT. This chain links TRBV28 with TRBJ1-3; a possible D gene is TRBD1 (5 bases). The CDR3 is 15 amino acids. CDR1 and CDR2 (germline): MDHEN, SYDVKM.

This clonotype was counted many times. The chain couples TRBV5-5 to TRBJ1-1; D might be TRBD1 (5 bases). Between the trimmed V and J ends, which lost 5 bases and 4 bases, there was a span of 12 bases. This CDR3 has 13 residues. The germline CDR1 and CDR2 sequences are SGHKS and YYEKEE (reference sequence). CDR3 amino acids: CASRTGLSTEAFF. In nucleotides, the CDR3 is TGTGCCAGCAGAACAGGTCTGAGCACTGAAGCTTTCTTT.

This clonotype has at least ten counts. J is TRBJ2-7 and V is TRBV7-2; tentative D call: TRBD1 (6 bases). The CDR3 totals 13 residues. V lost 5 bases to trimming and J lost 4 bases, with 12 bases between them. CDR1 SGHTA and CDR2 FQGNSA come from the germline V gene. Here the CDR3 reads CASSAVRGYEQYF. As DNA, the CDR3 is TGTGCCAGCAGCGCCGTAAGGGGGTACGAGCAGTACTTC.

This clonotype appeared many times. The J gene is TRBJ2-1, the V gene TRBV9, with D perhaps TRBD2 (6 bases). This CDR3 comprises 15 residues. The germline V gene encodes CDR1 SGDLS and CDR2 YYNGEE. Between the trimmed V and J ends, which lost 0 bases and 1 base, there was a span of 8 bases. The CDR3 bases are TGTGCCAGCAGCGTAGTGGGGGGATCCTACAATGAGCAGTTCTTC. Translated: CASSVVGGSYNEQFF. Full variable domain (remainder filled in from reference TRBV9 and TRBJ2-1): DSGVTQTPKHLITATGQRVTLRCSPRSGDLSVYWYQQSLDQGLQFLIQYYNGEERAKGNILERFSAQQFPDLHSELNLSSLELGDSALYFCASSVVGGSYNEQFFGPGTRLTVL.

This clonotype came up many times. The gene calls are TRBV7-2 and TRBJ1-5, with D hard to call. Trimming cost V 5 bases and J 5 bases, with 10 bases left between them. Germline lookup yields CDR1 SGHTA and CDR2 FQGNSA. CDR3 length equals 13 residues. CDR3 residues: CASSPRGDQPQHF. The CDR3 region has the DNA TGTGCCAGCAGCCCCCGGGGAGATCAGCCCCAGCATTTT. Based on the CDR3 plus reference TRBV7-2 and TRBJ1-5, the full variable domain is GAGVSQSPSNKVTEKGKDVELRCDPISGHTALYWYRQSLGQGLEFLIYFQGNSAPDKSGLPSDRFSAERTGGSVSTLTIQRTQQEDSAVYLCASSPRGDQPQHFGDGTRLSIL.

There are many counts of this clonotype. CDR3 DNA sequence: TGTGCCAGCAGTTTGACTAACAGGGTGTTGTACGAGCAGTACTTC. Protein product: CASSLTNRVLYEQYF. The chain uses TRBV28 and TRBJ2-7, with D possibly matching TRBD1 (6 bases). V gave up 3 bases and J gave up 4 bases, with 16 bases separating them. Germline V gene data show CDR1 as MDHEN and CDR2 as SYDVKM. The CDR3 runs 15 residues.

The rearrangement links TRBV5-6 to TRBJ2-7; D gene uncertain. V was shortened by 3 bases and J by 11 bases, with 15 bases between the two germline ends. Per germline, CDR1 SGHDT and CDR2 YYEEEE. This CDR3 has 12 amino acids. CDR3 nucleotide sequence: TGTGCCAGCAGCTACGGATCGCTGGCCGAGTACTTC. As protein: CASSYGSLAEYF.

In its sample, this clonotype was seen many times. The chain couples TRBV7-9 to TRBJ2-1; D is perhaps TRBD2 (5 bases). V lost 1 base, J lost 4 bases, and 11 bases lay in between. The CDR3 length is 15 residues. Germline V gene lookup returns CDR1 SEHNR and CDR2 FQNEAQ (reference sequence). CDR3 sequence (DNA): TGTGCCAGCAGCTTAGGGGGTTCGGGATACAATGAGCAGTTCTTC. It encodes CASSLGGSGYNEQFF.

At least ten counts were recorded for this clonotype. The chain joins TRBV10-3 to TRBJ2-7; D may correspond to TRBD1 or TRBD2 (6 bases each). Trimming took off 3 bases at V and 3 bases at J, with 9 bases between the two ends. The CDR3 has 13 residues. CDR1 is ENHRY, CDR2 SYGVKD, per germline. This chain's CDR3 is CAISDGGGYEQYF. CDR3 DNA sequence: TGTGCCATCAGTGATGGAGGGGGCTACGAGCAGTACTTC.

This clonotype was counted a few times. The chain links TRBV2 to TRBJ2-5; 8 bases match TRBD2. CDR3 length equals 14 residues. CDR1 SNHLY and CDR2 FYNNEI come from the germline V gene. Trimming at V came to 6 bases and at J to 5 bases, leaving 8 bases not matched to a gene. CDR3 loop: CASRATSVWETQYF. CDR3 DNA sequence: TGTGCCAGCAGGGCGACTAGCGTGTGGGAGACCCAGTACTTC.

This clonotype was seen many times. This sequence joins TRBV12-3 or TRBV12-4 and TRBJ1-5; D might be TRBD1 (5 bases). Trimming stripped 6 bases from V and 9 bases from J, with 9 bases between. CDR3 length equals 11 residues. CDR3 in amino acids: CASSLRGPQHF. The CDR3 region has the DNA TGTGCCAGCAGCCTTAGGGGGCCCCAGCATTTT.

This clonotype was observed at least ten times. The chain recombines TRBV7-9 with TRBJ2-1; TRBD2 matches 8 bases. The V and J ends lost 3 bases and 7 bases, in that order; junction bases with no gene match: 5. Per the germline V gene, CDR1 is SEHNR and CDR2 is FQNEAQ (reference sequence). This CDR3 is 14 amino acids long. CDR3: CASSLGAGDNEQFF. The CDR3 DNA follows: TGTGCCAGCAGCTTGGGAGCGGGGGATAATGAGCAGTTCTTC.

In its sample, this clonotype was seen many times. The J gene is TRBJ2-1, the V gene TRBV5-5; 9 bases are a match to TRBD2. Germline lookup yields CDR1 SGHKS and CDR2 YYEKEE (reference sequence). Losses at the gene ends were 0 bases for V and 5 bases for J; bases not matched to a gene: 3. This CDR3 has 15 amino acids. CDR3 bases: TGTGCCAGCAGCTTGGATGCGGGGGGGCACAATGAGCAGTTCTTC. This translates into CASSLDAGGHNEQFF.

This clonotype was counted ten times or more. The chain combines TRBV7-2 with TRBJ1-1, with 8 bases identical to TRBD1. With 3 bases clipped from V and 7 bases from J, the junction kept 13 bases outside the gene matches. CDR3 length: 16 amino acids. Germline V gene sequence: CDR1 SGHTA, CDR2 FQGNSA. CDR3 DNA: TGTGCCAGCAGCTTTTTATCAGGAGGGACAGGAGATGAAGCTTTCTTT. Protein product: CASSFLSGGTGDEAFF.

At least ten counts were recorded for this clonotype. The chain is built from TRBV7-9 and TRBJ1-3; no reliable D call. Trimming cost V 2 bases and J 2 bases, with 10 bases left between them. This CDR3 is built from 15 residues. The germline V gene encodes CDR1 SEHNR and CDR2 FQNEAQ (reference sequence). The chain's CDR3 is CASSLLSLTGNTIYF. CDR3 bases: TGTGCCAGCAGCTTACTTTCCCTGACTGGAAACACCATATATTTT.

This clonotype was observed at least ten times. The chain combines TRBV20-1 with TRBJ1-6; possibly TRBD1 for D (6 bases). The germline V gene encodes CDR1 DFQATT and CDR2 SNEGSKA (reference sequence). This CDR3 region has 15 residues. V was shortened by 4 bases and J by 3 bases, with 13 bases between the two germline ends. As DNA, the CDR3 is TGCAGTGCTACCTCAGGGGTTGACTATAATTCACCCCTCCACTTT. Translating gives CSATSGVDYNSPLHF.

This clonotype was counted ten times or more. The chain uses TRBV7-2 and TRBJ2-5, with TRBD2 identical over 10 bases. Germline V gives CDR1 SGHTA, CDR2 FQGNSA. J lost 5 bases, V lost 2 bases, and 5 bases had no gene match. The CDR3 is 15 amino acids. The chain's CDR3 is CASSLQRGGRETQYF. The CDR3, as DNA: TGTGCCAGCAGCTTACAGCGGGGGGGCCGCGAGACCCAGTACTTC.

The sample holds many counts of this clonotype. CDR3 in DNA: TGTGCCAGCAGCTTGGTTTTCGAGCAGTACTTC. Amino acid sequence: CASSLVFEQYF. This chain connects TRBV5-5 to TRBJ2-7; D remains ambiguous. Germline V lookup: CDR1 SGHKS, CDR2 YYEKEE (reference sequence). The CDR3 consists of 11 residues. V was clipped by 0 bases and J by 6 bases, with 4 bases between them.

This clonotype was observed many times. The CDR3: CSVEGTGLYNEQFF. The CDR3 nucleotides are TGCAGCGTAGAGGGGACAGGGCTCTACAATGAGCAGTTCTTC. The gene calls are TRBV29-1 and TRBJ2-1; TRBD1 matches at 9 bases. The J segment lost 3 bases and the V segment lost 6 bases, leaving 6 bases of the junction unmatched. The CDR3 loop spans 14 amino acids. Germline V lookup: CDR1 SQVTM, CDR2 ANQGSEA.

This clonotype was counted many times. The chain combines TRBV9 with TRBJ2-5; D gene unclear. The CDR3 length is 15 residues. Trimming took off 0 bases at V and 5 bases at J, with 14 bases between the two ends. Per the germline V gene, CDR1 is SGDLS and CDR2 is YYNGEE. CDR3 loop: CASSVAPAGGETQYF. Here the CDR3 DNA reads TGTGCCAGCAGCGTAGCTCCAGCAGGTGGGGAGACCCAGTACTTC.

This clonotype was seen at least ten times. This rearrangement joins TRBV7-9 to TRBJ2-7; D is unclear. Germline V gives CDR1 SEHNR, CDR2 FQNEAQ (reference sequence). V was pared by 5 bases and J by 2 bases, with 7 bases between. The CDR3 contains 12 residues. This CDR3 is CASSPTPYEQYF. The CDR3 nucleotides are TGTGCCAGCAGCCCCACCCCCTACGAGCAGTACTTC.

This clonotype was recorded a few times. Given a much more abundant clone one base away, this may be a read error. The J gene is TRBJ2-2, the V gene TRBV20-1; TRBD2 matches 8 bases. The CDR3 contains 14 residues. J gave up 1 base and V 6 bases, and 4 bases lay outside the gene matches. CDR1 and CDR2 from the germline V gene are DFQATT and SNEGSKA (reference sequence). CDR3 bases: TGCAGTGCACTAGCGGAGGTGAACACCGGGGAGCTGTTTTTT. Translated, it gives CSALAEVNTGELFF.

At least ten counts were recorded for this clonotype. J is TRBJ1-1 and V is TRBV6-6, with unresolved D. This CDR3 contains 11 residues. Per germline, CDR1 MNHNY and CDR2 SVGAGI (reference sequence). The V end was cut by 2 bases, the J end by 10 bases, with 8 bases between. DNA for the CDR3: TGTGCCAGCAGTTACCCGGATGGAGCTTTCTTT. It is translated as CASSYPDGAFF.

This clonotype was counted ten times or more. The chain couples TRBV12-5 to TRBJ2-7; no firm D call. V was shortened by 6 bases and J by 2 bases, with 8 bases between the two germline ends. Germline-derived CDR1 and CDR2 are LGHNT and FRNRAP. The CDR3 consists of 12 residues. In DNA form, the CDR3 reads TGTGCTAGTGGCCGGTGGACCTACGAGCAGTACTTC. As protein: CASGRWTYEQYF. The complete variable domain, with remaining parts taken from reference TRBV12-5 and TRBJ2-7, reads DARVTQTPRHKVTEMGQEVTMRCQPILGHNTVFWYRQTMMQGLELLAYFRNRAPLDDSGMPKDRFSAEMPDATLATLKIQPSEPRDSAVYFCASGRWTYEQYFGPGTRLTVT.

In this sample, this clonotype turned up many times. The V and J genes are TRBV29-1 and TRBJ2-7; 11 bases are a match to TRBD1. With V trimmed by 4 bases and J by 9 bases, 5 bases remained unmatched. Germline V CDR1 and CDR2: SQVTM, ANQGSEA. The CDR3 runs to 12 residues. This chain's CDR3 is CSVAGGQGVQYF. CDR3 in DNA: TGCAGCGTTGCCGGGGGACAGGGGGTGCAGTACTTC.

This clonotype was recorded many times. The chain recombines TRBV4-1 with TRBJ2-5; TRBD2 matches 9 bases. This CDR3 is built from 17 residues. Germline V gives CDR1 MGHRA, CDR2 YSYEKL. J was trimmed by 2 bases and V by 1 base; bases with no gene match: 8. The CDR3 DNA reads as TGCGCCAGCAGCCAAGTCTTGGCGGGGGGGAGTCAAGAGACCCAGTACTTC. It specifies CASSQVLAGGSQETQYF.

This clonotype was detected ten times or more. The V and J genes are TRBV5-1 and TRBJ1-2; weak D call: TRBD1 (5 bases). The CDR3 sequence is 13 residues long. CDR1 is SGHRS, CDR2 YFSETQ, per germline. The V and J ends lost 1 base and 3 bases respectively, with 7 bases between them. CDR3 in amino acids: CASSLTGDYGYTF. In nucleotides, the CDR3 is TGCGCCAGCAGCTTGACGGGGGACTATGGCTACACCTTC.